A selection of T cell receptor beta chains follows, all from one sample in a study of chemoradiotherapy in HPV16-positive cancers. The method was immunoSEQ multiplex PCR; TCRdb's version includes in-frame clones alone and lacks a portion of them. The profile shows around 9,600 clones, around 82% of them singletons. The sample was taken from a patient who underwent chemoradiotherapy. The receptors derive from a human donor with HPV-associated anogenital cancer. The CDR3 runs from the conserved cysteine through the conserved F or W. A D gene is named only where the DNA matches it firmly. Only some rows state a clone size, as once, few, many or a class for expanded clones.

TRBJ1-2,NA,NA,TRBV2,CASSHYGYTF,TGTGCCAGCAGCCACTATGGCTACACCTTC
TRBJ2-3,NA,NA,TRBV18,CASSRDLNTDTQYF,TGTGCCAGCTCGCGGGACCTGAACACAGATACGCAGTATTTT
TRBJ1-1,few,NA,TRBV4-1,CASSQEPSNTEAFF,TGCGCCAGCAGCCAAGAACCGAGCAACACTGAAGCTTTCTTT
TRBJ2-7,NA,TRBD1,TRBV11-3,CASSTGQGGDEQYF,TGTGCCAGCAGCACCGGACAGGGTGGAGACGAGCAGTACTTC
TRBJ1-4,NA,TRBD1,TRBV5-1,CASSLMDRRISNEKLFF,TGCGCCAGCAGCTTGATGGACAGGCGCATATCGAATGAAAAACTGTTTTTT
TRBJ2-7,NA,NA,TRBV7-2,CASSLRRGATEQYF,TGTGCCAGCAGCTTACGACGGGGGGCGACTGAGCAGTACTTC
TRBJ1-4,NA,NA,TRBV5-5,CASSQPLRTNEKLFF,TGTGCCAGCAGTCAACCTCTCCGGACGAATGAAAAACTGTTTTTT
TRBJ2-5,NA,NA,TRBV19,CASSIWGKQETQYF,TGTGCCAGTAGTATTTGGGGTAAACAAGAGACCCAGTACTTC
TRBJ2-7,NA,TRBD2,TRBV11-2,CASSSPRLAPYEQYF,TGTGCCAGCAGCTCACCCCGACTAGCCCCCTACGAGCAGTACTTC
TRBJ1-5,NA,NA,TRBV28,CASSLGMSGNQPQHF,TGTGCCAGCAGTTTGGGGATGTCGGGCAATCAGCCCCAGCATTTT
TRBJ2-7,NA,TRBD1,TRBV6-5,CASTRTGGDEQYF,TGTGCCAGCACCAGGACAGGGGGCGACGAGCAGTACTTC